Listed below are T cell receptor beta chains from one sample, sequenced in a study of OX40 agonist ivuxolimab in advanced cancers. The data were produced by immunoSEQ multiplex PCR, yet TCRdb's version contains in-frame clones alone and is incomplete. The table lists about 62,000 clones, 85% of them singletons, with over 3.5% in the top ten. Source: CD4+ or CD8+ T cells sorted from blood, taken in a trial of the OX40 agonist ivuxolimab. These receptors were taken from an adult with an advanced solid tumor such as melanoma, head and neck, liver or kidney cancer. Each CDR3 is given with its conserved first and last residue. Clone size is shown for a subset of rows, as once, few, many or a class of expanded clone.

j_gene,abundance,v_gene,CDR3aa
TRBJ2-7,.,TRBV7-8,CASSAPGQGLYEQYF
TRBJ1-4,.,TRBV5-5,CASSFDRAREKLFF
TRBJ1-5,.,TRBV6-5,CASSRERGNQPQHF
TRBJ2-5,.,TRBV7-3,CASSPTGSGQETQYF
TRBJ2-7,.,TRBV20-1,CSAMNSYEQYF
TRBJ1-3,.,TRBV5-5,CASSLAVSGNTIYF
TRBJ1-4,.,TRBV7-2,CASSRAVGNEKLFF
TRBJ2-2,.,TRBV5-4,CASSPAGLAESTGELFF
TRBJ1-4,.,TRBV6-1,CASSPDSVPKLFF
TRBJ2-3,.,TRBV5-4,CASSPGTGVGTDTQYF
TRBJ1-1,.,TRBV2,CASSVQGANTEAFF
TRBJ2-5,.,TRBV2,CASREAEAQFGETQYF
TRBJ2-3,.,TRBV6-1,CASRGARGDTDTQYF
TRBJ1-4,.,TRBV19,CASRVLASGAGKLFF
TRBJ2-3,.,TRBV4-2,CASSQEVGLAGGPADTQYF
TRBJ2-7,.,TRBV2,CATLPIQGYEQYF
TRBJ2-3,few,TRBV20-1,CSATGGDTQYF
TRBJ1-4,.,TRBV10-2,CASSEGRYGELFF
TRBJ2-7,once,TRBV10-1,CASSESDGYEQYF
TRBJ2-2,.,TRBV18,CASSARGSSGTNTGELFF
TRBJ2-7,.,TRBV6-1,CASSDRGEGLYEQYF
TRBJ2-5,once,TRBV5-6,CASSSYSGTDKQETQYF
TRBJ2-3,.,TRBV7-6,CASSLAPDTQYF
TRBJ2-2,.,TRBV6-5,CASSPTGDHTGELFF
TRBJ1-1,.,TRBV9,CASSVAGGNTEAFF
TRBJ1-5,.,TRBV18,CASSPGQESNQPQHF
TRBJ1-4,once,TRBV7-9,CASSPLTGNEKLFF
TRBJ2-6,.,TRBV7-2,CASRSGANVLTF
TRBJ2-5,.,TRBV18,CASSPPNGREGTQYF
TRBJ2-1,.,TRBV28,CASSLFLATNGDEQFF
TRBJ1-5,.,TRBV28,CASSWQAANQPQHF
TRBJ1-5,.,TRBV15,CATSGSGPQHF
TRBJ2-3,.,TRBV9,CASTPGVSGSGTDTQYF
TRBJ2-7,.,TRBV30,CAWASGSSYEQYF
TRBJ2-7,.,TRBV25-1,CASSEPRGGGDEQYF
TRBJ1-1,.,TRBV6-1,CASSEMGAGGLEAFF
TRBJ1-1,.,TRBV7-8,CASRWTGGEAFF
TRBJ2-1,.,TRBV7-9,CASRTGTGVYNEQFF
TRBJ1-3,.,TRBV19,CASTQRIRSGNTIYF
TRBJ2-5,.,TRBV6-6,CASSYWGGREETQYF
TRBJ1-3,.,TRBV7-9,CASSLARGEISGNTIYF
TRBJ2-1,once,TRBV7-2,CASTSRQGGSYNEQFF
TRBJ2-1,once,TRBV18,CASSPGQRSSYNEQFF
TRBJ2-1,once,TRBV9,CASSVEGYEQFF
TRBJ2-7,.,TRBV4-2,CASSLDASPYEQYF
TRBJ1-4,.,TRBV28,CASSLLEGQGLTNEKLFF
TRBJ2-4,.,TRBV5-4,CASSQDASGGENIQYF
TRBJ2-7,.,TRBV15,CATSDGDTLYEQYF
TRBJ1-3,.,TRBV18,CASSPPSGVDTIYF
TRBJ1-1,.,TRBV13,CASSSNRGQNTEAFF
TRBJ2-7,.,TRBV30,CACGPSYEQYF